The rows below give T cell receptor beta chains drawn from one sample of a study of tissue T cells after allogeneic stem cell transplantation. Profiling relied on immunoSEQ multiplex PCR, and the TCRdb table lists in-frame clones only, not all of them. There are over 25,000 clones in the sample; 85% occur only once, and more than 3% lies in the top ten. The source was blood, collected before transplantation. All receptors come from a woman aged 18-55 years who later had graft-versus-host disease after an allogeneic stem cell transplant. Each CDR3 is given with its conserved first and last residue. The D gene is left open where the match is weak. A row's size may be missing; if present it is once, few, many or a size class.

j_gene | abundance | v_gene | d_gene | CDR3aa | CDR3nt
TRBJ1-5 | . | TRBV9 | TRBD1 | CASSERGLGQPQHF | TGTGCCAGCAGCGAAAGGGGGCTCGGGCAGCCCCAGCATTTT
TRBJ2-7 | . | TRBV4-2 | . | CASSQGIEQYF | TGTGCCAGCAGCCAAGGAATCGAGCAGTACTTC
TRBJ2-3 | . | TRBV20-1 | . | CSASLTDTQYF | TGCAGTGCTAGTCTTACAGATACGCAGTATTTT
TRBJ1-1 | . | TRBV5-6 | . | CASSSTRQGRTEAFF | TGTGCCAGCAGCTCGACCCGCCAGGGCCGCACTGAAGCTTTCTTT
TRBJ1-2 | . | TRBV4-3 | . | CASSQGVLGVYGYTF | TGCGCCAGCAGCCAAGGGGTACTGGGGGTCTATGGCTACACCTTC
TRBJ2-7 | . | TRBV5-8 | . | CASTLRTVDEQYF | TGTGCCAGCACCCTTAGGACAGTAGACGAGCAGTACTTC
TRBJ1-6 | . | TRBV7-6 | . | CASSLGQGSGNSPLHF | TGTGCCAGCAGCTTAGGGCAGGGGTCCGGTAATTCACCCCTCCACTTT
TRBJ2-2 | . | TRBV2 | . | CASRSVQWNTGELFF | TGTGCCAGCAGAAGTGTACAGTGGAACACCGGGGAGCTGTTTTTT
TRBJ1-5 | few | TRBV19 | . | CASSILGFYSNQPQHF | TGTGCCAGTAGTATTTTGGGGTTCTATAGCAATCAGCCCCAGCATTTT
TRBJ2-5 | . | TRBV2 | . | CASRTVQETQYF | TGTGCCAGCAGGACAGTTCAAGAGACCCAGTACTTC
TRBJ2-3 | . | TRBV6-4 | TRBD2 | CASSDSGLASDTQYF | TGTGCCAGCAGTGACTCCGGACTAGCCTCAGATACGCAGTATTTT
TRBJ1-2 | . | TRBV9 | . | CASTGARYTF | TGTGCCAGCACTGGCGCCCGCTACACCTTC
TRBJ1-1 | . | TRBV30 | TRBD1 | CAWSVTGSFTEAFF | TGTGCCTGGAGTGTGACAGGGTCGTTCACTGAAGCTTTCTTT
TRBJ2-7 | once | TRBV15 | . | CATSRERDGRYEQYF | TGTGCCACCAGCAGAGAAAGGGACGGACGCTACGAGCAGTACTTC
TRBJ2-1 | once | TRBV5-1 | TRBD2 | CASSLVREGNNEQFF | TGCGCCAGCAGCTTGGTCCGGGAGGGGAACAATGAGCAGTTCTTC
TRBJ1-2 | . | TRBV3-1/TRBV3-2 | TRBD1 | CASSQVGQGKGYTF | TGTGCCAGCAGCCAAGTGGGACAGGGGAAAGGCTACACCTTC
TRBJ2-1 | once | TRBV24-1 | TRBD1 | CATSALGTDLTNEQFF | TGTGCCACCAGTGCCCTCGGGACAGACCTTACCAATGAGCAGTTCTTC
TRBJ2-7 | . | TRBV15 | TRBD2 | CATSRSGTSGTEQYF | TGTGCCACCAGCAGATCCGGGACTAGCGGCACCGAGCAGTACTTC
TRBJ1-1 | . | TRBV16 | . | CASSQWADGNTEAFF | TGTGCCAGCAGCCAATGGGCCGACGGGAACACTGAAGCTTTCTTT
TRBJ1-1 | . | TRBV28 | TRBD1 | CASGTGEMNTEAFF | TGTGCCAGCGGGACAGGGGAGATGAACACTGAAGCTTTCTTT
TRBJ1-2 | once | TRBV7-2 | . | CASSSLETLYGYTF | TGTGCCAGCAGCTCACTGGAGACTCTCTATGGCTACACCTTC
TRBJ2-5 | few | TRBV5-1 | TRBD2 | CASASGGASLETQYF | TGCGCCAGCGCTAGCGGGGGGGCTTCTTTGGAGACCCAGTACTTC
TRBJ2-1 | . | TRBV27 | . | CASSYLPMGGLNNEQFF | TGTGCCAGCAGTTATCTGCCAATGGGGGGCCTAAACAATGAGCAGTTCTTC
TRBJ1-3 | few | TRBV7-2 | . | CASSSQPGNTIYF | TGTGCCAGCAGCTCACAGCCTGGAAACACCATATATTTT
TRBJ1-4 | . | TRBV4-1 | . | CASSQDREKLFF | TGCGCCAGCAGCCAAGATCGTGAAAAACTGTTTTTT
TRBJ1-1 | . | TRBV6-1 | . | CASNTGRYTEAFF | TGTGCCAGCAATACAGGGCGGTACACTGAAGCTTTCTTT
TRBJ1-5 | . | TRBV5-5 | . | CASSLGAAGGGNQPQHF | TGTGCCAGCAGCTTGGGTGCGGCAGGAGGTGGCAATCAGCCCCAGCATTTT
TRBJ1-1 | . | TRBV6-5 | . | CASSSLGDTEAFF | TGTGCCAGCAGTTCCCTGGGGGACACTGAAGCTTTCTTT
TRBJ1-1 | . | TRBV27 | . | CASSLSGTARNTEAFF | TGTGCCAGCAGTTTATCTGGAACAGCCCGGAACACTGAAGCTTTCTTT
TRBJ2-3 | once | TRBV7-9 | TRBD2 | CASSPSPGTSSSPDTQYF | TGTGCCAGCAGCCCCAGTCCCGGGACTAGCAGTTCCCCAGATACGCAGTATTTT
TRBJ1-3 | . | TRBV11-2 | . | CASSLRSQFSGNTIYF | TGTGCCAGCAGCTTGAGGAGTCAGTTCTCTGGAAACACCATATATTTT
TRBJ1-2 | few | TRBV27 | . | CASSFQGWGYGYTF | TGTGCCAGCAGTTTCCAGGGTTGGGGGTATGGCTACACCTTC
TRBJ2-3 | . | TRBV5-4 | TRBD2 | CASSRGLAGSTDTQYF | TGTGCCAGCAGCCGGGGACTAGCGGGCAGCACAGATACGCAGTATTTT
TRBJ1-3 | . | TRBV5-1 | TRBD1 | CASSFLGQGALRSGNTIYF | TGCGCCAGCAGCTTCCTAGGACAGGGGGCTTTGAGGTCGGGAAACACCATATATTTT
TRBJ1-2 | . | TRBV28 | . | CASTPPNVAQSLYGYTF | TGTGCCAGCACTCCCCCCAACGTGGCACAGTCTCTCTATGGCTACACCTTC
TRBJ2-7 | . | TRBV3-1/TRBV3-2 | . | CASSQYRIQSSYEQYF | TGTGCCAGCAGCCAGTACAGAATTCAAAGCTCCTACGAGCAGTACTTC
TRBJ2-7 | once | TRBV28 | TRBD1 | CASSTPLQGDEQYF | TGTGCCAGCAGCACTCCACTCCAGGGGGACGAGCAGTACTTC
TRBJ1-4 | . | TRBV2 | . | CASSDARVNEKLFF | TGTGCCAGCAGTGACGCTCGGGTCAATGAAAAACTGTTTTTT
TRBJ2-3 | few | TRBV6-4 | TRBD2 | CASSDSRGGTDTQYF | TGTGCCAGCAGTGACTCGCGGGGGGGCACAGATACGCAGTATTTT
TRBJ1-2 | . | TRBV7-9 | . | CASSLGLKDNYGYTF | TGTGCCAGCAGCTTGGGATTAAAGGATAACTATGGCTACACCTTC
TRBJ2-7 | few | TRBV4-3 | TRBD1 | CASSLSLQGAYEQYF | TGCGCCAGCAGCCTTTCCCTCCAGGGGGCCTACGAGCAGTACTTC
TRBJ1-2 | . | TRBV7-2 | . | CASSSAAYTNYGYTF | TGTGCCAGCAGCTCCGCAGCTTACACTAACTATGGCTACACCTTC
TRBJ2-7 | once | TRBV5-1 | TRBD1 | CASSPPGQGFEQYF | TGCGCCAGCAGCCCTCCGGGACAGGGGTTCGAGCAGTACTTC
TRBJ1-3 | . | TRBV30 | . | CASSDSSGNTIYF | TGTGCCTCCTCGGACAGTTCTGGAAACACCATATATTTT
TRBJ1-6 | . | TRBV30 | . | CARRAGSRNSPLHF | TGTGCCCGCCGGGCGGGGAGTAGGAATTCACCCCTCCACTTT
TRBJ2-7 | . | TRBV12-3/TRBV12-4 | . | CATAGSLYEQYF | TGTGCCACCGCAGGATCTCTCTACGAGCAGTACTTC
TRBJ2-7 | . | TRBV5-6 | . | CASSSATGTYEQYF | TGTGCCAGCAGCAGCGCGACAGGCACCTACGAGCAGTACTTC
TRBJ2-3 | few | TRBV7-2 | . | CASSLEMRFLATDTQYF | TGTGCCAGCAGCTTAGAAATGAGATTTTTGGCCACAGATACGCAGTATTTT
TRBJ2-2 | . | TRBV5-5 | . | CASSSPTGAANTGELFF | TGTGCCAGCAGCTCACCGACAGGTGCCGCGAACACCGGGGAGCTGTTTTTT
TRBJ2-7 | . | TRBV7-6 | . | CASSLVAEGAYEQYF | TGTGCCAGCAGCTTAGTCGCGGAGGGGGCCTACGAGCAGTACTTC
TRBJ2-6 | . | TRBV4-3 | . | CASSQDESSGANVLTF | TGCGCCAGCAGCCAAGATGAGAGCTCTGGGGCCAACGTCCTGACTTTC
TRBJ2-6 | . | TRBV9 | TRBD1 | CASSSRGSGANVLTF | TGTGCCAGCAGCAGCAGGGGGTCTGGGGCCAACGTCCTGACTTTC
TRBJ1-3 | . | TRBV5-1 | TRBD1 | CASSFWTGPGNTIYF | TGCGCCAGCAGCTTCTGGACAGGGCCTGGAAACACCATATATTTT
TRBJ2-5 | . | TRBV11-2 | TRBD1 | CASSSGTDQETQYF | TGTGCCAGCAGCTCGGGGACAGACCAAGAGACCCAGTACTTC
TRBJ1-1 | . | TRBV18 | . | CASSSDRNTEAFF | TGTGCCAGCTCTTCGGACAGGAACACTGAAGCTTTCTTT
TRBJ2-1 | . | TRBV13 | . | CASSPPRGSSYNEQFF | TGTGCCAGCAGCCCTCCACGGGGTAGCTCCTACAATGAGCAGTTCTTC
TRBJ1-5 | few | TRBV27 | . | CASSSNGQPQHF | TGTGCCAGCAGTTCAAACGGTCAGCCCCAGCATTTT
TRBJ2-1 | . | TRBV27 | . | CASSIGVYNEQFF | TGTGCCAGCAGTATAGGGGTATACAATGAGCAGTTCTTC